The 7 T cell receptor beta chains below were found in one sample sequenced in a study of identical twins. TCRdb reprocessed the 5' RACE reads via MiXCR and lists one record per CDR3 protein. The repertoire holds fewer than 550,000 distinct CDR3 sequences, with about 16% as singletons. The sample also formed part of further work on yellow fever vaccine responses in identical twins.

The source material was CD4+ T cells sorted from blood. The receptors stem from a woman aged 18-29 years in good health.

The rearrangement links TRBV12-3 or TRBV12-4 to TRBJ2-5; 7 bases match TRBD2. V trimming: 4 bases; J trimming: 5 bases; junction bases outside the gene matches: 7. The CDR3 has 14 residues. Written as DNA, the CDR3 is TGTGCCAGCAGTTGGGGAGGGGAAAGGGAGACCCAGTACTTC. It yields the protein CASSWGGERETQYF.

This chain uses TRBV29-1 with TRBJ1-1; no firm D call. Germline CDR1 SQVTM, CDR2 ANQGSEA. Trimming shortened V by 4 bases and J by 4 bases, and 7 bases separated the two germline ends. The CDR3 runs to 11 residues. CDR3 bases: TGCAGCGTTGTCCGTGGCACTGAAGCTTTCTTT. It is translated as CSVVRGTEAFF.

CDR3 in amino acids: CASGRGQGGETQYF. The DNA of the CDR3 is TGTGCTAGTGGCCGCGGACAGGGCGGAGAGACCCAGTACTTC. The chain has TRBV12-5 and TRBJ2-5; 8 bases are a match to TRBD1. V was pared by 6 bases and J by 4 bases, with 7 bases of the junction left unmatched. In germline, CDR1 is LGHNT, CDR2 FRNRAP. The CDR3 contains 14 residues.

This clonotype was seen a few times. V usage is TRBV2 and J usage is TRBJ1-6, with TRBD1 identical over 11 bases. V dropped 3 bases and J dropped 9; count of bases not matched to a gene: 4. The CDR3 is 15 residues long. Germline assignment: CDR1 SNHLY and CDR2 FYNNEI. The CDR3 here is CASSDRDRGTSPLHF. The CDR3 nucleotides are TGTGCCAGCAGTGATAGGGACAGGGGGACTTCACCCCTCCACTTT.

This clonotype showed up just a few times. CDR3 nucleotides: TGCAGCGTTGGGACAGCGGGAAACTCCTACGAGCAGTACTTC. It encodes CSVGTAGNSYEQYF. The V and J genes are TRBV29-1 and TRBJ2-7, with TRBD2 as a possible D gene (7 bases). Germline lookup yields CDR1 SQVTM and CDR2 ANQGSEA. V was cut by 4 bases and J by 0 bases, with 13 bases left in between. There are 14 residues in the CDR3.

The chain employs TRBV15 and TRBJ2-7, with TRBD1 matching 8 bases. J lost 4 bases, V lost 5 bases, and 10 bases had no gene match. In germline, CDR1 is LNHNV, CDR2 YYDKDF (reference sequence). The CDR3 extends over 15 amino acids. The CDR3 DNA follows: TGTGCCACCAGCGAAGGACAGGGTTCATTATACGAGCAGTACTTC. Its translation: CATSEGQGSLYEQYF.

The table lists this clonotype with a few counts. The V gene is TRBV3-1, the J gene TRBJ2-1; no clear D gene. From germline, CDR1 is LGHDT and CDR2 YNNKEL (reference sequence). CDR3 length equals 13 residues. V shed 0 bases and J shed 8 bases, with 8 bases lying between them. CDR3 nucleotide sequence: TGTGCCAGCAGCCAAGACGGAGCCCATGAGCAGTTCTTC. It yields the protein CASSQDGAHEQFF.